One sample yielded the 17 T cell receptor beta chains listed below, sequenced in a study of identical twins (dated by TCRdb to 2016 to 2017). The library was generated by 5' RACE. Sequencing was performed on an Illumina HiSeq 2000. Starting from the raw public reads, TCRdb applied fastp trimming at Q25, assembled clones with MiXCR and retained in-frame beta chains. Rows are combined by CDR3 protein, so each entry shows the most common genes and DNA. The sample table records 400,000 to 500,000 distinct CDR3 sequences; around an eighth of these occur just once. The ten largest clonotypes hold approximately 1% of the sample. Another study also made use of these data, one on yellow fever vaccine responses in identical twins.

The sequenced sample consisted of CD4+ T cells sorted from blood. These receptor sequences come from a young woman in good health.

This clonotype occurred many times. The CDR3: CASSLEQSYNEQFF. The DNA for the CDR3 is TGCGCCAGCAGCTTGGAACAGTCCTACAATGAGCAGTTCTTC. V usage is TRBV5-1 and J usage is TRBJ2-1; no clear D gene. Trimming left V 0 bases short and J 1 base short, with 5 bases between. Germline lookup yields CDR1 SGHRS and CDR2 YFSETQ. The CDR3 runs to 14 residues.

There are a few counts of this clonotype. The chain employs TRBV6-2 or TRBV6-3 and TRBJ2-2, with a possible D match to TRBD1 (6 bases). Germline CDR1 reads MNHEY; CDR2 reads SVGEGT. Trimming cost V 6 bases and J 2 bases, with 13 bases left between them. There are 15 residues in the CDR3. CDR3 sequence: CASRSGQINTGELFF. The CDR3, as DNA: TGTGCCAGCAGAAGTGGACAGATTAACACCGGGGAGCTGTTTTTT.

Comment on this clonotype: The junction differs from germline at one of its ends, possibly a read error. The CDR3 region is CSAKDGTAF. Written as DNA, the CDR3 is TGCAGTGCTAAGGACGGAACCGCCTTC. V usage is TRBV20-1 and J usage is TRBJ1-2; D not resolved. Germline CDR1 reads DFQATT; CDR2 reads SNEGSKA (reference sequence). The length of the CDR3 is 9 residues.

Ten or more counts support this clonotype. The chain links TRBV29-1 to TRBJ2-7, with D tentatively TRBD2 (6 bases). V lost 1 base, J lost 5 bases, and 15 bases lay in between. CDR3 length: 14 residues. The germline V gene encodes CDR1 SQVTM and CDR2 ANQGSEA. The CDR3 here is CSVEGGGLKNEQYF. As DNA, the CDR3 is TGCAGCGTTGAAGGGGGAGGTCTCAAGAACGAGCAGTACTTC.

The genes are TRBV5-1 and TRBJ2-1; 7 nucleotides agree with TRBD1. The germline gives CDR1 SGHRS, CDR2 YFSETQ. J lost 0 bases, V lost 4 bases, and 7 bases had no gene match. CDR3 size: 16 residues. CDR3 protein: CASSPPGQSSYNEQFF. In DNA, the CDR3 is TGCGCCAGCAGCCCACCGGGACAGAGCTCCTACAATGAGCAGTTCTTC.

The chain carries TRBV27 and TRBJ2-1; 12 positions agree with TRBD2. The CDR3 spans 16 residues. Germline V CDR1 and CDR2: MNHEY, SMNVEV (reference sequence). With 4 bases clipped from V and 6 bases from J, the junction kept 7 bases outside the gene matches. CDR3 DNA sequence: TGTGCCAGCAGTTCCCTCCTAGCGGGAGGGGTCAATGAGCAGTTCTTC. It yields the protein CASSSLLAGGVNEQFF.

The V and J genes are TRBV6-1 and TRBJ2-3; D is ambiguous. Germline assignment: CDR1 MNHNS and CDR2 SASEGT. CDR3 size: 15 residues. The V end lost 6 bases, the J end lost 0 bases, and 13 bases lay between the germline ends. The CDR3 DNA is TGTGCCAGCAGCAAACACCATACTAGCACAGATACGCAGTATTTT. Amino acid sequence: CASSKHHTSTDTQYF.

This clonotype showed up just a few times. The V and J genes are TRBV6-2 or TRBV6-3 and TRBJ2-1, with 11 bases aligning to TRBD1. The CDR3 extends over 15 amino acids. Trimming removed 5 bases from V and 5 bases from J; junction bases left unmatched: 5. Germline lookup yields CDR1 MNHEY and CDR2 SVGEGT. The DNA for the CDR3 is TGTGCCAGCAGTAACCGGGACAGGGGGGACAATGAGCAGTTCTTC. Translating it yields CASSNRDRGDNEQFF.

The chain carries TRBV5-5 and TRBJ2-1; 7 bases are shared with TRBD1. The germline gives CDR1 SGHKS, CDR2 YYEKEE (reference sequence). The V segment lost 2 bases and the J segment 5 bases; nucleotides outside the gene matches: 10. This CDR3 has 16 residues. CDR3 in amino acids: CASSFLQGVRNNEQFF. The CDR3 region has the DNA TGTGCCAGCAGCTTCCTGCAGGGGGTCAGGAACAATGAGCAGTTCTTC.

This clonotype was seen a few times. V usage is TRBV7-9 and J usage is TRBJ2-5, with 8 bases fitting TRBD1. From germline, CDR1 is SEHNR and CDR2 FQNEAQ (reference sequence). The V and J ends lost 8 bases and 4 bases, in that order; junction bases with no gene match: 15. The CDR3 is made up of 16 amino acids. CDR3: CASSPGSDRDIETQYF. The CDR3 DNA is TGTGCCAGCTCCCCTGGCTCGGACAGGGATATAGAGACCCAGTACTTC.

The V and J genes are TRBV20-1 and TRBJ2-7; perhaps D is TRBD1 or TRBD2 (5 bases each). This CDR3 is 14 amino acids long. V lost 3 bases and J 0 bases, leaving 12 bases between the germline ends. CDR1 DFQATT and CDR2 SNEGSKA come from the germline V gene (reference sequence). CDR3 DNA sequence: TGCAGTGCTAGCAAGGGGACCGTCTCCTACGAGCAGTACTTC. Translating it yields CSASKGTVSYEQYF.

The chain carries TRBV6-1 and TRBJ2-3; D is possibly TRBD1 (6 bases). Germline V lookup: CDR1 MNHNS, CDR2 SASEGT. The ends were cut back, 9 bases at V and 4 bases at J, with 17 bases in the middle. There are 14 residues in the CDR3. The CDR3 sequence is CASKQGIVADTQYF. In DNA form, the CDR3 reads TGTGCCAGTAAGCAGGGGATCGTAGCAGATACGCAGTATTTT.

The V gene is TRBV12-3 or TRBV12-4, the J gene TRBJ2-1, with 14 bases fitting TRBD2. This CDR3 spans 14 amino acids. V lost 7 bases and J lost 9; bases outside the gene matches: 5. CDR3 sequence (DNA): TGTGCCAGCACCCCGGGACTAGCGGGAGCTGAGCAGTTCTTC. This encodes CASTPGLAGAEQFF.

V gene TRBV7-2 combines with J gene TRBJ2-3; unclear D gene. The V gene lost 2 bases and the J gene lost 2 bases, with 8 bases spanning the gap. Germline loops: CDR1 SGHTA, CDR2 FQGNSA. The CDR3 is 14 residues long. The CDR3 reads CASSLMSITDTQYF. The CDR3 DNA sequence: TGTGCCAGCAGCTTAATGAGTATCACAGATACGCAGTATTTT. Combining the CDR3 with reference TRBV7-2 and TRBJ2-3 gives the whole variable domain GAGVSQSPSNKVTEKGKDVELRCDPISGHTALYWYRQSLGQGLEFLIYFQGNSAPDKSGLPSDRFSAERTGGSVSTLTIQRTQQEDSAVYLCASSLMSITDTQYFGPGTRLTVL.

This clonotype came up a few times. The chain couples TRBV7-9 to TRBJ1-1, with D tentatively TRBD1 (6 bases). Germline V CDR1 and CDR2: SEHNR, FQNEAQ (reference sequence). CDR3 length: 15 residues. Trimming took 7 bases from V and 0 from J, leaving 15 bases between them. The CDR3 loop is CASNVGGLMNTEAFF. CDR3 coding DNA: TGTGCCAGCAATGTTGGGGGGCTAATGAACACTGAAGCTTTCTTT.

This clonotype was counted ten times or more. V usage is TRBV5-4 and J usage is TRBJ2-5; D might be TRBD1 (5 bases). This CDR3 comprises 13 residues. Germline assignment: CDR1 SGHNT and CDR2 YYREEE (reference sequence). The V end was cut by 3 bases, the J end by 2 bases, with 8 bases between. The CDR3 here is CASSSGQQETQYF. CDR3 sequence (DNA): TGTGCCAGCAGCTCAGGACAACAAGAGACCCAGTACTTC.

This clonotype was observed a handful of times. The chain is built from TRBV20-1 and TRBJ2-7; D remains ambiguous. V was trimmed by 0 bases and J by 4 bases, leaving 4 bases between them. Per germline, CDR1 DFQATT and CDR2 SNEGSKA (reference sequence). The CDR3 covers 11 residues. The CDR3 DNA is TGCAGTGCTAGAGATATATACGAGCAGTACTTC. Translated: CSARDIYEQYF.